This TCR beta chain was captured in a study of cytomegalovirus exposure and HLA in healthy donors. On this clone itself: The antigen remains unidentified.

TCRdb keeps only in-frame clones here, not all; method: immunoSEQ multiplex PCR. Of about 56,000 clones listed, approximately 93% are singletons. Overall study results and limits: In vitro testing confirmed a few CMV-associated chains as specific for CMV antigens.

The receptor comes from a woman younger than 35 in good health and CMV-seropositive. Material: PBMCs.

CDR3: CASSSQDRGGGYTF. CDR3 nucleotide sequence: TGTGCCAGCAGCTCCCAGGACAGGGGTGGTGGCTACACCTTC. The chain has TRBV11-2 and TRBJ1-2, with 9 bases fitting TRBD1. Germline V gene lookup returns CDR1 SGHAT and CDR2 FQNNGV. V shed 4 bases and J 7 bases; nucleotides not matched to a gene: 7. The CDR3 spans 14 residues. The complete variable domain, with remaining parts taken from reference TRBV11-2 and TRBJ1-2, reads EAGVAQSPRYKIIEKRQSVAFWCNPISGHATLYWYQQILGQGPKLLIQFQNNGVVDDSQLPKDRFSAERLKGVDSTLKIQPAKLEDSAVYLCASSSQDRGGGYTFGSGTRLTVV.